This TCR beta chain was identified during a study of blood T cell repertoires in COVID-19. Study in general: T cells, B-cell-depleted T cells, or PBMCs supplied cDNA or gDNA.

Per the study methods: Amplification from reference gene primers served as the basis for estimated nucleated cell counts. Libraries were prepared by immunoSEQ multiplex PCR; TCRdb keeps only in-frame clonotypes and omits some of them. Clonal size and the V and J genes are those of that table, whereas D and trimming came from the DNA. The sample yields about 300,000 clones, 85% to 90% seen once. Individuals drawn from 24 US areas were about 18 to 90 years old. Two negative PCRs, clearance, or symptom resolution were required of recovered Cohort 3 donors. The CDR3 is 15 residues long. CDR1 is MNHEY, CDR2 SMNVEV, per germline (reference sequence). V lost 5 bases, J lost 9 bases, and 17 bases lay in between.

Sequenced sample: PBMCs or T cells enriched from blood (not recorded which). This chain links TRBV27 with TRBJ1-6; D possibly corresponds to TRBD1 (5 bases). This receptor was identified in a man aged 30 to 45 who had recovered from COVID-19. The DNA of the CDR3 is TGTGCCAGCAGTCCATTCACAGGTATCGCTTCACCCCTCCACTTT. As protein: CASSPFTGIASPLHF.